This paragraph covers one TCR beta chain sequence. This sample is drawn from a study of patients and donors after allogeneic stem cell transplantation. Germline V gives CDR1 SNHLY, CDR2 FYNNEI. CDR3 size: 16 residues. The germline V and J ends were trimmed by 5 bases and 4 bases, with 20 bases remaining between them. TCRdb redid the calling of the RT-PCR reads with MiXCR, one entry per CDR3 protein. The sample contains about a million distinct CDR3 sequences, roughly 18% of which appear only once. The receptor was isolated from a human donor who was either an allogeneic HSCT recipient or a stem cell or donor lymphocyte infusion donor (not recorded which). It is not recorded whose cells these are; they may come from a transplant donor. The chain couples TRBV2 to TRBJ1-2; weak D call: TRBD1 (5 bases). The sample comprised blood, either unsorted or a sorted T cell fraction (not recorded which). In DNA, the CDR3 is TGTGCCAGCAGTTCAAGTGGGGCAGGGTGGAGCTATGGCTACACCTTC. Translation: CASSSSGAGWSYGYTF.